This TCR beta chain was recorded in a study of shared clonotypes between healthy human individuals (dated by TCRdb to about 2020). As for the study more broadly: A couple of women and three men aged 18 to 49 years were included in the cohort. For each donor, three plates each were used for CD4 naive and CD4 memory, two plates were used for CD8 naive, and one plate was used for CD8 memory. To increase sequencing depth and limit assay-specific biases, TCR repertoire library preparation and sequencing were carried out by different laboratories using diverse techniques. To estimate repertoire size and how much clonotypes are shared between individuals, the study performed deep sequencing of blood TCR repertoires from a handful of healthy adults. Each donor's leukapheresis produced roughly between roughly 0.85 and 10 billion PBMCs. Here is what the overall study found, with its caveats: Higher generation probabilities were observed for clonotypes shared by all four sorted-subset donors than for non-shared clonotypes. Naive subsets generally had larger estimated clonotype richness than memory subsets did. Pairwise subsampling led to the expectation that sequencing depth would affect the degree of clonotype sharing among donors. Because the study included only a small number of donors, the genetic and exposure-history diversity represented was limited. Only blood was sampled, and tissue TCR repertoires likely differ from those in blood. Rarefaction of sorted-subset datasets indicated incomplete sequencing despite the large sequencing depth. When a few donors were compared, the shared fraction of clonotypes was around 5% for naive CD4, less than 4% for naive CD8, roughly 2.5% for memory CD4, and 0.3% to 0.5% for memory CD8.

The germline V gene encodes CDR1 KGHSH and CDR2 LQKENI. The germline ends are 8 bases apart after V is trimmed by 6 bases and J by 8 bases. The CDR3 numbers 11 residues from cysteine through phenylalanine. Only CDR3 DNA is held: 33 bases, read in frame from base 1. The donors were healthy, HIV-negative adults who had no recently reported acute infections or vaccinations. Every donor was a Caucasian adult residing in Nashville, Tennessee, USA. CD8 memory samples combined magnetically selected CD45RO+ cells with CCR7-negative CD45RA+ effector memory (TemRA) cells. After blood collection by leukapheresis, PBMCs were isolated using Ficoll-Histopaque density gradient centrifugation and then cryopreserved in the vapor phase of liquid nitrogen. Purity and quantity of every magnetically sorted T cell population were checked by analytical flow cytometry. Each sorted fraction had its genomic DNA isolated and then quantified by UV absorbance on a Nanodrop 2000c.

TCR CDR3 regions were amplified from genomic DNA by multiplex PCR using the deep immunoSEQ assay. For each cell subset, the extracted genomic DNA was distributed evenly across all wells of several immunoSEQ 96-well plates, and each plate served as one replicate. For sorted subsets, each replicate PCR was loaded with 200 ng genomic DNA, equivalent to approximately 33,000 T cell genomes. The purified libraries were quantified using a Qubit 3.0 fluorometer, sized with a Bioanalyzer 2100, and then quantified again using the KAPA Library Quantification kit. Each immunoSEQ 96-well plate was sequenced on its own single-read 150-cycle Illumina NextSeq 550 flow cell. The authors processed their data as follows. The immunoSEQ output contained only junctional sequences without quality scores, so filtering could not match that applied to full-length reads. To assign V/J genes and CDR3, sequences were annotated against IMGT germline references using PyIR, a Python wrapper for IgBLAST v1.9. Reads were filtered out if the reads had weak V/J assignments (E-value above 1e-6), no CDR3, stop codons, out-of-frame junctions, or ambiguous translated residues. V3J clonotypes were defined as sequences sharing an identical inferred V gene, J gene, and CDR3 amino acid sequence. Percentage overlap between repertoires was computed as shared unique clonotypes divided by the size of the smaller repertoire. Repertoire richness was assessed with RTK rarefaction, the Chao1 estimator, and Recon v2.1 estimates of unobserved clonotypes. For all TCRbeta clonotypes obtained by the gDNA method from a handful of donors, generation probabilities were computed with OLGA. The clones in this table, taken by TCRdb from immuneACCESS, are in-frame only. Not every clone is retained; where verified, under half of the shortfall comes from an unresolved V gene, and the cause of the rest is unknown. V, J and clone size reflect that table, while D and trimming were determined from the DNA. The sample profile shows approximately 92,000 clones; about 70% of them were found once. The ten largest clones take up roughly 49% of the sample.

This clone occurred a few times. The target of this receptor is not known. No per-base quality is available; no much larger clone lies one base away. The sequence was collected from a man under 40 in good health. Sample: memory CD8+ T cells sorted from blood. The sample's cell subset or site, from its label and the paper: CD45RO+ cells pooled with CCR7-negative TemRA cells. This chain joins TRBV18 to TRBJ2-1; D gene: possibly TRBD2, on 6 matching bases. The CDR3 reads CASSPGDEQFF. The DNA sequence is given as TGTGCCAGCTCCCCGGGAGATGAGCAGTTCTTC.